This T cell receptor (beta chain) was recorded in a study of shared clonotypes between healthy human individuals. Across the study: CD8 memory received one plate per donor, CD8 naive two, CD4 memory three and CD4 naive three.

The junction had 7 bases not matched to a gene; V was cut back by 6 bases and J by 5 bases. This CDR3 has 14 residues. Germline V lookup: CDR1 KGHSH, CDR2 LQKENI. The data were produced by immunoSEQ multiplex PCR, yet TCRdb's version contains in-frame clones alone and is incomplete. In the table there are some 1,400,000 clones, 96% of which are singletons. Sequenced: naive CD4+ T cells sorted from blood. The subset denotes: CD45RA+ positively selected. The sequence derives from a man aged 30-40 years in good health. The chain couples TRBV18 to TRBJ1-5; 7 bases match TRBD1. The DNA for the CDR3 is TGTGCCAGCTCTAGGAACAGGGGTGATCAGCCCCAGCATTTT. It is translated as CASSRNRGDQPQHF.